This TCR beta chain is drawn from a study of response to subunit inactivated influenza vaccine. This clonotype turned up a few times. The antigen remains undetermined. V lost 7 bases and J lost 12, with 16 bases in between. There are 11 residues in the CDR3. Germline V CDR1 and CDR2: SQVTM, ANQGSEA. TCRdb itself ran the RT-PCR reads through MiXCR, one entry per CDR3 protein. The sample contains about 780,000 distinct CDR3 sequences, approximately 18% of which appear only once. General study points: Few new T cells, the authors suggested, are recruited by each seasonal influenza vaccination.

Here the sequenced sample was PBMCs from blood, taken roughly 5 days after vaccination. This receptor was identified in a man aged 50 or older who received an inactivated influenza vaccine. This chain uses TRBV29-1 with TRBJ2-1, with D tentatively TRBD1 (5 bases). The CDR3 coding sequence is TGCAGCGGTCAAAAGCAGGGCGGGCAGTTCTTC. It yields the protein CSGQKQGGQFF.